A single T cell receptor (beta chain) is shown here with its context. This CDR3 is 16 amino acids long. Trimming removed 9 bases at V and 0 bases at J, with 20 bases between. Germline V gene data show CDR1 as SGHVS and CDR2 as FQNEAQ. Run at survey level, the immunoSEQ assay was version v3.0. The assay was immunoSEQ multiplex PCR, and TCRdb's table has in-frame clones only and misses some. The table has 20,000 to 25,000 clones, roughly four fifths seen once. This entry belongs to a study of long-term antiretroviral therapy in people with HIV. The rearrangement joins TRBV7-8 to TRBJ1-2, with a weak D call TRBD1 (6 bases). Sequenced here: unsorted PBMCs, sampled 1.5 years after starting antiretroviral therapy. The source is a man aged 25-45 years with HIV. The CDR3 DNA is TGTGCCAGTTATGGGGGGGCGCCTCCTTCTAACTATGGCTACACCTTC. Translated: CASYGGAPPSNYGYTF.